This is a list of T cell receptor beta chains from one sample in a study of T cells in Graves' hyperthyroidism and ophthalmopathy. TCRdb fed the multiplex PCR reads into MiXCR, producing one record per CDR3 protein. The sample gives over 120,000 distinct CDR3 sequences, roughly a fifth of which show up once; more than 60% is in the top ten. The sequenced sample consisted of blood. These receptors were collected from a woman aged 45-59 years with Graves' hyperthyroidism that later progressed to Graves' ophthalmopathy. CDR3s include the opening cysteine and the closing phenylalanine or tryptophan. A D gene is named only where the DNA matches it firmly. Clone size is given for some rows only: seen once, a few or many times, or a class if the clone is expanded.

D gene | J gene | clone size | V gene | CDR3 DNA | CDR3 protein
TRBD2 | TRBJ2-5 | many | TRBV6-2/TRBV6-3 | TGTGCCAGCAGACACCTTCTAGCGGGAGTCTACGAGACCCAGTACTTC | CASRHLLAGVYETQYF
. | TRBJ2-3 | many | TRBV6-1 | TGTGCCAGCAGTTTCATGACAGGAGCAGGAGGAGACACAGATACGCAGTATTTT | CASSFMTGAGGDTDTQYF
TRBD2 | TRBJ2-5 | many | TRBV11-2 | TGTGCCAGCAGCCCTCTAGCGGGAGGCACCCAAGAGACCCAGTACTTC | CASSPLAGGTQETQYF
. | TRBJ1-1 | many | TRBV7-9 | TGTGCCAGCAGCTTAGTGGGGGGGATTAAGACTGAAGCTTTCTTT | CASSLVGGIKTEAFF
. | TRBJ2-5 | many | TRBV28 | TGTGCCAGCAGTGGAGGTCATTTTAAGGCACAGTACTTC | CASSGGHFKAQYF
TRBD1 | TRBJ1-4 | few | TRBV29-1 | TGCAGCGTTGCCGGGACAGGTGGTGAAAAACTGTTTTTT | CSVAGTGGEKLFF
. | TRBJ2-7 | many | TRBV28 | TGTGCCAGCAGTCTGAGGGTCTCCTACGAGCAGTACTTC | CASSLRVSYEQYF
. | TRBJ2-7 | . | TRBV5-8 | TGTGCCAGCAGCCTACGGGACACTCCCTACGAGCAGTACTTC | CASSLRDTPYEQYF
. | TRBJ1-1 | many | TRBV24-1 | TGTGCCACCAGTGATTTTTTAGGTACTGAAGCTTTCTTT | CATSDFLGTEAFF
. | TRBJ2-5 | . | TRBV19 | TGTGCCAGTAGTATAGCTAGTCAAGAGACCCAGTACTTC | CASSIASQETQYF
. | TRBJ1-6 | many | TRBV12-3/TRBV12-4 | TGTGCCAGCAGCCCGGGGAGCTCCTATAATTCACCCCTCCACTTT | CASSPGSSYNSPLHF
TRBD2 | TRBJ2-1 | . | TRBV6-1 | TGTGCCAGCCTCCGGACTAGCGGGACCTACAATGAGCAGTTCTTC | CASLRTSGTYNEQFF
. | TRBJ2-7 | few | TRBV10-2 | TGCGCCAGCAGCGGCGGGGTAGCGGTCTACGAGCAGTACTTC | CASSGGVAVYEQYF
. | TRBJ2-7 | many | TRBV7-9 | TGTGCCAGCAGTGGGACGACGTCCTACGAGCAGTACTTC | CASSGTTSYEQYF
TRBD2 | TRBJ2-3 | . | TRBV12-3/TRBV12-4 | TGTGCCAGCAGTTTAGGGCTAGCGGGAGGGATCAGCACAGATACGCAGTATTTT | CASSLGLAGGISTDTQYF
TRBD1 | TRBJ1-1 | . | TRBV20-1 | TGCAGTGCTAGTGACAGGGCCACTGAAGCTTTCTTT | CSASDRATEAFF
TRBD2 | TRBJ2-3 | . | TRBV20-1 | TGCAGTGCTAGCGCTAGCGGGCGCACAGATACGCAGTATTTT | CSASASGRTDTQYF
TRBD2 | TRBJ2-7 | many | TRBV20-1 | TGCAGTGCTGTGGGACTAGCGGTGTACGAGCAGTACTTC | CSAVGLAVYEQYF
. | TRBJ1-5 | many | TRBV3-1 | TGTGCCAGCAGCCTGGGCGCCTCACCCAAGCCCCAGCATTTT | CASSLGASPKPQHF
TRBD2 | TRBJ2-1 | . | TRBV6-5 | TGTGCCAGCAGTTACCGCGGGAGGTTCTACAATGAGCAGTTCTTC | CASSYRGRFYNEQFF
. | TRBJ1-4 | . | TRBV6-1 | TGTGCCAGCAGTTCCCAGGGGTTGGCTGAAAAACTGTTTTTT | CASSSQGLAEKLFF
. | TRBJ2-7 | many | TRBV20-1 | TGCAGTGCTGGGAGACCAGGGTACGACGAGCAGTACTTC | CSAGRPGYDEQYF
. | TRBJ2-6 | few | TRBV28 | TGTGCCAGCAGTTTAATGCTGGCAGGGAACTCTGGGGCCAACGTCCTGACTTTC | CASSLMLAGNSGANVLTF
. | TRBJ1-1 | many | TRBV29-1 | TGCAGCGTTGAGGTACGAATGAACACTGAAGCTTTCTTT | CSVEVRMNTEAFF
. | TRBJ2-1 | . | TRBV6-1 | TGTGCCAGCAGCAAAGCGGGTGGTGAGCAGTTCTTC | CASSKAGGEQFF
. | TRBJ1-1 | many | TRBV7-9 | TGTGCCAGCAGCTCCGAAGGACACACTGAAGCTTTCTTT | CASSSEGHTEAFF
TRBD1 | TRBJ1-2 | . | TRBV11-2 | TGTGCCAGCAGCTTCGGGACAGGGAACTACACCTTC | CASSFGTGNYTF
TRBD2 | TRBJ2-3 | . | TRBV24-1 | TGTGCCACCAGTAGTAGCGGGAGTAACACAGATACGCAGTATTTT | CATSSSGSNTDTQYF
. | TRBJ1-3 | . | TRBV6-1 | TGTGCCAGTGGGGCTGGAAACACCATATATTTT | CASGAGNTIYF
. | TRBJ1-1 | few | TRBV9 | TGTGCCAGCAGCGTAGACCCGATGACGGGGGTGAACACTGAAGCTTTCTTT | CASSVDPMTGVNTEAFF
. | TRBJ1-2 | many | TRBV3-1 | TGTGCCAGCAGCCCCTCCATCCCTAGTTGGGGCTACACCTTC | CASSPSIPSWGYTF
. | TRBJ2-6 | . | TRBV20-1 | TGCAGTGCTAGAGTCAGGGGTGGGCCCCTCTCTGGGGCCAACGTCCTGACTTTC | CSARVRGGPLSGANVLTF
. | TRBJ1-3 | many | TRBV3-1 | TGTGCCAGCAGCCGACGCGACGGTGTAGTTCCCATATATTTT | CASSRRDGVVPIYF
. | TRBJ2-3 | many | TRBV29-1 | TGCAGCGTTGACTGGCTAGAAAAAAAAGCCACAGATACGCAGTATTTT | CSVDWLEKKATDTQYF
TRBD2 | TRBJ2-1 | many | TRBV30 | TGTGCCTGGAGTGGTCTAGCGGGAAAAGGCAATGAGCAGTTCTTC | CAWSGLAGKGNEQFF
. | TRBJ1-1 | many | TRBV27 | TGTGCCAGCAGTGAGGGTGGCACTGAAGCTTTCTTT | CASSEGGTEAFF
. | TRBJ1-2 | many | TRBV6-1 | TGTGCCAGCAGCCAACAGGGAGTGAATCCTTATGGCTACACCTTC | CASSQQGVNPYGYTF
. | TRBJ2-3 | . | TRBV2 | TGTGCCAGCAACACCCCGGGGAAGGATTCAGGAGATACGCAGTATTTT | CASNTPGKDSGDTQYF
TRBD1 | TRBJ1-5 | . | TRBV20-1 | TGCAGTGCCTTACAGGGGGTAGGGACGTCGGGCAATCAGCCCCAGCATTTT | CSALQGVGTSGNQPQHF